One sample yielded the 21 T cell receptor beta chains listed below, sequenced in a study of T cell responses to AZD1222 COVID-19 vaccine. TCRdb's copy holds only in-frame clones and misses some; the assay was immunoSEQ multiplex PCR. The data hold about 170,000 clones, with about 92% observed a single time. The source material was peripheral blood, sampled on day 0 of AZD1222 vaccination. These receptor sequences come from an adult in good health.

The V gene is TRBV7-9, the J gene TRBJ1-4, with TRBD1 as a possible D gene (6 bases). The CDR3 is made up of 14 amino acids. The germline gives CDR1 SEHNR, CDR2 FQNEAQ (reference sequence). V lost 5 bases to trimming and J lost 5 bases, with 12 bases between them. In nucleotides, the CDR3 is TGTGCCAGCAGCATTGACAGGAAGAATGAAAAACTGTTTTTT. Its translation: CASSIDRKNEKLFF.

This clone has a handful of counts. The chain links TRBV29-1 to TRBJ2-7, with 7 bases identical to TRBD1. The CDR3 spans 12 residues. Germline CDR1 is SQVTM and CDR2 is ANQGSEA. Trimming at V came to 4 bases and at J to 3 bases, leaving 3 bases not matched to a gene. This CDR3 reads CSVGDSIYEQYF. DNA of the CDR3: TGCAGCGTTGGGGACAGTATCTACGAGCAGTACTTC.

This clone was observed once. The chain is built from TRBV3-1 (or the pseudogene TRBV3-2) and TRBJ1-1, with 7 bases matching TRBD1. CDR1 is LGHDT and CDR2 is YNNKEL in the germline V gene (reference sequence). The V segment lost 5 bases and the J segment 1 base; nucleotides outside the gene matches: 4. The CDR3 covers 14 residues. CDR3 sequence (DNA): TGTGCCAGCAGCTCCCACAGGGGGAACACTGAAGCTTTCTTT. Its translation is CASSSHRGNTEAFF.

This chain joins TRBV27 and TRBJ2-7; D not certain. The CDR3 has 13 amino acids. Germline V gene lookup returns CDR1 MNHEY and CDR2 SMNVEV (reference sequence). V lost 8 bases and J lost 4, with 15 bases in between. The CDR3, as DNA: TGTGCCAGCTCCGTGAGCGCTCAGTACGAGCAGTACTTC. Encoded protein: CASSVSAQYEQYF.

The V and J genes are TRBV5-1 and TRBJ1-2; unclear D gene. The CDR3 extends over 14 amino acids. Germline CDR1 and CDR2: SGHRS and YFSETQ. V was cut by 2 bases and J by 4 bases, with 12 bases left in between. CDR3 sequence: CASSLGGYPYGYTF. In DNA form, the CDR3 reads TGCGCCAGCAGCTTAGGAGGGTACCCCTATGGCTACACCTTC.

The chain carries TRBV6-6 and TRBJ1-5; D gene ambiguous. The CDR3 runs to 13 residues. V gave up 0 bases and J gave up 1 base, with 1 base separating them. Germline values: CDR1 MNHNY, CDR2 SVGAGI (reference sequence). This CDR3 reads CASSYSSNQPQHF. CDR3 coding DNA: TGTGCCAGCAGTTACTCCAGCAATCAGCCCCAGCATTTT.

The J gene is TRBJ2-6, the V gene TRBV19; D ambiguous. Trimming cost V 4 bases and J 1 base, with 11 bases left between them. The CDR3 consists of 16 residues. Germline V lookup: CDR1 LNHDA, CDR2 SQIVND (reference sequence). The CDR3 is CASSTLPGSGANVLTF. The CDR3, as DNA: TGTGCCAGTAGTACACTACCCGGGTCTGGGGCCAACGTCCTGACTTTC.

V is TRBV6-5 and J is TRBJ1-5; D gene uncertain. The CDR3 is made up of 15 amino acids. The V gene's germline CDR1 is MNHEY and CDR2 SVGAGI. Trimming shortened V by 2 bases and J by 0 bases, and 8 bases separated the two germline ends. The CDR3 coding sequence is TGTGCCAGCAGTTACGGGCAGTATAGCAATCAGCCCCAGCATTTT. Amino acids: CASSYGQYSNQPQHF.

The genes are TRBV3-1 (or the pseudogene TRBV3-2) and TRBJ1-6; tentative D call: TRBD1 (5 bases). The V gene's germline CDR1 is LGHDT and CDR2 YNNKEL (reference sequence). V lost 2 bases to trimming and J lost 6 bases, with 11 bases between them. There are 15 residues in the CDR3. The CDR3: CASSQPPGGNSPLHF. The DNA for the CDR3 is TGTGCCAGCAGCCAACCTCCGGGGGGTAATTCACCCCTCCACTTT.

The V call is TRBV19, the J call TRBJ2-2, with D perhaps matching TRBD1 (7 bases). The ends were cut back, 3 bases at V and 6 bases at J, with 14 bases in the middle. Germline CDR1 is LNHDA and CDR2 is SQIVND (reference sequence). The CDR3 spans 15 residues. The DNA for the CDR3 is TGTGCCAGTAGTATTATCAGGGGGGCGTCCGGGGAGCTGTTTTTT. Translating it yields CASSIIRGASGELFF.

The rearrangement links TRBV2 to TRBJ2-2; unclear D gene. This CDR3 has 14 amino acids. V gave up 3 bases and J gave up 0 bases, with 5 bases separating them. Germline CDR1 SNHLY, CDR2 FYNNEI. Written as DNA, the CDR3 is TGTGCCAGCAGTGAGAACCCGAACACCGGGGAGCTGTTTTTT. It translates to CASSENPNTGELFF.

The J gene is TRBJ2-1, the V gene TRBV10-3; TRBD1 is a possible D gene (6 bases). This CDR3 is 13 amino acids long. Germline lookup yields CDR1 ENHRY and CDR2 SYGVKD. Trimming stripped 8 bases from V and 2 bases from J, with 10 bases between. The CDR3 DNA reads TGTGCCATCGCTCGGGACACCTACAATGAGCAGTTCTTC. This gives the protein CAIARDTYNEQFF.

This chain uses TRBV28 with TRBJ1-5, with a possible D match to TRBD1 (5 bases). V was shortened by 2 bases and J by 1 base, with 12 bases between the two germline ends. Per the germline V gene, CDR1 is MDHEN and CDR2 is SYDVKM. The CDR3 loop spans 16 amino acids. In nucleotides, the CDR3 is TGTGCCAGCAGTTTAGGGGGGACTAGGAGCAATCAGCCCCAGCATTTT. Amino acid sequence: CASSLGGTRSNQPQHF.

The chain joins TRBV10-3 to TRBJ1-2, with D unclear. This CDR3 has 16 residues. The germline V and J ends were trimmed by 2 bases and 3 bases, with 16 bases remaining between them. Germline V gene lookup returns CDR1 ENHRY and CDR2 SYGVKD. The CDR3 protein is CAISENSGLIYYGYTF. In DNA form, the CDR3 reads TGTGCCATCAGTGAGAACAGTGGGCTTATTTACTATGGCTACACCTTC.

In nucleotides, the CDR3 is TGTGCCAGCAGCCTCCCAGGGGACACTGAAGCTTTCTTT. As protein: CASSLPGDTEAFF. The genes are TRBV4-2 and TRBJ1-1, with a possible D match to TRBD1 (6 bases). V lost 4 bases and J 3 bases, leaving 9 bases between the germline ends. The germline V gene encodes CDR1 LGHNA and CDR2 YNFKEQ. The CDR3 has 13 residues.

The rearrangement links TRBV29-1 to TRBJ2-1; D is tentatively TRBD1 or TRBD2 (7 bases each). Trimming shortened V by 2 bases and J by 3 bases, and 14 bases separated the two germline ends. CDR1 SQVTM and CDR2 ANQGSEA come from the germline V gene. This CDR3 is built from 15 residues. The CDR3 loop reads CSVEYLRGGYNEQFF. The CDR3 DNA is TGCAGCGTTGAATACCTCAGGGGGGGCTACAATGAGCAGTTCTTC.

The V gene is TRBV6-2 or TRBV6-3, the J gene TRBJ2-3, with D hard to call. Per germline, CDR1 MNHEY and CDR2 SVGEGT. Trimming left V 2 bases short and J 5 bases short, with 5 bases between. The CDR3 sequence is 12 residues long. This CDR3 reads CASSYGEDTQYF. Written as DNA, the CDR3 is TGTGCCAGCAGTTACGGGGAAGATACGCAGTATTTT.

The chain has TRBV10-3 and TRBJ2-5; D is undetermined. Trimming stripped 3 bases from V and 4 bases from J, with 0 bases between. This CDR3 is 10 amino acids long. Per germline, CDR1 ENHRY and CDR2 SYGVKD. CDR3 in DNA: TGTGCCATCAGTGAAGAGACCCAGTACTTC. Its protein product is CAISEETQYF.

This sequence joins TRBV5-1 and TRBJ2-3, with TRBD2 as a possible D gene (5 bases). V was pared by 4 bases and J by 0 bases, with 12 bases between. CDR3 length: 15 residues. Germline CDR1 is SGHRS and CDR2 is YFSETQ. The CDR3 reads CASSRTGDSTDTQYF. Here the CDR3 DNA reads TGCGCCAGCAGCAGGACTGGAGATAGCACAGATACGCAGTATTTT. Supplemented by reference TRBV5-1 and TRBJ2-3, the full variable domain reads KAGVTQTPRYLIKTRGQQVTLSCSPISGHRSVSWYQQTPGQGLQFLFEYFSETQRNKGNFPGRFSGRQFSNSRSEMNVSTLELGDSALYLCASSRTGDSTDTQYFGPGTRLTVL.

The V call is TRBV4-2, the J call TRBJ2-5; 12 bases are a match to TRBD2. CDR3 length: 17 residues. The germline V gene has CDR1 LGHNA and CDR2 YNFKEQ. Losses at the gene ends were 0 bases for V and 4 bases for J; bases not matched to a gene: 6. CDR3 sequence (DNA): TGTGCCAGCAGCCAAGATCTAGCGGGAGGGCAAGGAGAGACCCAGTACTTC. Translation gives CASSQDLAGGQGETQYF.

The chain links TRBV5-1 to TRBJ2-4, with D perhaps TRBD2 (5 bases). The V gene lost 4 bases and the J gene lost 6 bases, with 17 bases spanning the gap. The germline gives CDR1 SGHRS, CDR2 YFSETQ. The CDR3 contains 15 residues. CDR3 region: CASSAHSVEGNIQYF. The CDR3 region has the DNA TGCGCCAGCAGCGCTCACTCTGTTGAGGGAAACATTCAGTACTTC.